These 27 T cell receptor beta chains originate from one sample sequenced in a study of shared clonotypes between healthy human individuals. Profiling relied on immunoSEQ multiplex PCR, and the TCRdb table lists in-frame clones only, not all of them. Counted here are about 510,000 clones, 70% to 80% occurring once; the ten biggest clones make up roughly 13%. The sequencing sample was made of PBMCs. The receptor set was obtained from a woman in her forties in good health. Some clones in this sample may be carry-over from other donors' samples.

This clone has a single count. The CDR3 spells CASSLGQGGGNQPQHF. The CDR3 bases are TGTGCCAGCAGCTTAGGCCAGGGGGGGGGCAATCAGCCCCAGCATTTT. V and J are TRBV7-9 and TRBJ1-5; 7 bases map to TRBD1. The CDR3 loop spans 16 amino acids. J lost 2 bases, V lost 1 base, and 5 bases had no gene match. Germline CDR1 SEHNR, CDR2 FQNEAQ (reference sequence).

V gene TRBV11-1 combines with J gene TRBJ2-1, with TRBD2 matching over 8 bases. Losses at the gene ends were 1 base for V and 0 bases for J; bases not matched to a gene: 2. This CDR3 region has 16 residues. Germline assignment: CDR1 SGHAT and CDR2 FQDESV (reference sequence). CDR3: CASSLVGTSSYNEQFF. CDR3 DNA sequence: TGTGCCAGCAGCTTAGTTGGGACTAGCTCCTACAATGAGCAGTTCTTC.

The chain links TRBV5-1 to TRBJ2-3; D may be TRBD2 (6 bases). Trimming shortened V by 3 bases and J by 0 bases, and 11 bases separated the two germline ends. The germline gives CDR1 SGHRS, CDR2 YFSETQ. The CDR3 consists of 15 residues. The CDR3 DNA reads TGCGCCAGCAGCTCCACTAGCCTTAGCACAGATACGCAGTATTTT. It codes for CASSSTSLSTDTQYF.

V usage is TRBV5-1 and J usage is TRBJ1-1; D perhaps matches TRBD1 (5 bases). V lost 5 bases, J lost 0 bases, and 14 bases lay in between. The CDR3 totals 15 residues. CDR1 is SGHRS and CDR2 is YFSETQ in the germline V gene. The chain's CDR3 is CASSPTAYMNTEAFF. In nucleotides, the CDR3 is TGCGCCAGCAGTCCGACAGCGTACATGAACACTGAAGCTTTCTTT. Full variable domain (rest looked up from reference TRBV5-1 and TRBJ1-1): KAGVTQTPRYLIKTRGQQVTLSCSPISGHRSVSWYQQTPGQGLQFLFEYFSETQRNKGNFPGRFSGRQFSNSRSEMNVSTLELGDSALYLCASSPTAYMNTEAFFGQGTRLTVV.

This clone was seen a single time. The chain carries TRBV11-2 and TRBJ2-1, with D possibly TRBD2 on 5 matching bases. Per the germline V gene, CDR1 is SGHAT and CDR2 is FQNNGV. V shed 5 bases and J shed 8 bases, with 22 bases lying between them. CDR3 length equals 16 residues. CDR3: CASSTRNWARVDEQFF. Here the CDR3 DNA reads TGTGCCAGCAGCACACGAAATTGGGCGCGGGTCGATGAGCAGTTCTTC.

The gene calls are TRBV7-3 and TRBJ2-3; D possibly corresponds to TRBD2 (6 bases). V was shortened by 4 bases and J by 2 bases, with 13 bases between the two germline ends. The CDR3 totals 15 residues. Per the germline V gene, CDR1 is SGHTA and CDR2 is FQGTGA. CDR3 region: CASSSGLTHTDTQYF. DNA for the CDR3: TGTGCCAGCAGCTCCGGACTAACACACACAGATACGCAGTATTTT.

The V and J genes are TRBV11-3 and TRBJ2-2; 7 bases map to TRBD2. Looked up from germline, CDR1 is SGHNT and CDR2 is YENEEA. After removal of 3 bases from V and 1 base from J, the junction contained 8 bases not matched to a gene. There are 17 residues in the CDR3. CDR3 sequence reads: CASSLEGGPRNTGELFF. DNA of the CDR3: TGTGCCAGCAGCTTGGAGGGAGGGCCACGGAACACCGGGGAGCTGTTTTTT.

The chain has TRBV2 and TRBJ1-2, with 7 bases aligning to TRBD1. Germline V gene data show CDR1 as SNHLY and CDR2 as FYNNEI. This CDR3 comprises 13 residues. J gave up 4 bases and V 2 bases, and 1 base lay outside the gene matches. This chain's CDR3 is CASSERGLYGYTF. The CDR3 DNA reads TGTGCCAGCAGTGAAAGGGGGCTCTATGGCTACACCTTC.

This sequence joins TRBV19 and TRBJ2-7; 12 bases agree with TRBD1. This CDR3 region has 15 residues. After removal of 5 bases from V and 5 bases from J, the junction contained 7 bases not matched to a gene. Germline CDR1 is LNHDA and CDR2 is SQIVND (reference sequence). The CDR3 DNA is TGTGCCAGTAGTTTGGTCGGGACAGGGGGCAACGAGCAGTACTTC. Protein product: CASSLVGTGGNEQYF.

The chain couples TRBV30 to TRBJ1-2; 8 nucleotides line up with TRBD1. Germline CDR1 GTSNPN, CDR2 SVGIG (reference sequence). The V segment lost 4 bases and the J segment 6 bases; nucleotides outside the gene matches: 4. The CDR3 spans 12 residues. The chain's CDR3 is CAWTQGAHGYTF. As DNA, the CDR3 is TGTGCCTGGACCCAGGGGGCCCATGGCTACACCTTC.

This clone showed up just once. This chain links TRBV11-3 with TRBJ2-5; D gene unclear. Germline V gives CDR1 SGHNT, CDR2 YENEEA. The CDR3 loop spans 15 amino acids. V dropped 0 bases and J dropped 0 bases, with 8 bases sitting between them. The CDR3 spells CASSLDFSNQETQYF. The CDR3, as DNA: TGTGCCAGCAGCTTAGATTTCAGTAACCAAGAGACCCAGTACTTC.

The table lists this clone with a count of one. This sequence joins TRBV18 and TRBJ2-7; tentatively, D is TRBD1 (6 bases). Trimming took off 6 bases at V and 2 bases at J, with 17 bases between the two ends. Germline loops: CDR1 KGHSH, CDR2 LQKENI. The length of the CDR3 is 15 residues. CDR3: CASSRSGTRAYEQYF. The CDR3 coding sequence is TGTGCCAGCTCGCGATCCGGGACACGGGCCTACGAGCAGTACTTC. The complete variable domain, with remaining parts taken from reference TRBV18 and TRBJ2-7, reads NAGVMQNPRHLVRRRGQEARLRCSPMKGHSHVYWYRQLPEEGLKFMVYLQKENIIDESGMPKERFSAEFPKEGPSILRIQQVVRGDSAAYFCASSRSGTRAYEQYFGPGTRLTVT.

This chain uses TRBV9 with TRBJ2-3, with D possibly TRBD1 on 6 matching bases. Germline V gene data show CDR1 as SGDLS and CDR2 as YYNGEE. The CDR3 consists of 14 residues. V was pared by 3 bases and J by 6 bases, with 14 bases between. CDR3 coding DNA: TGTGCCAGCAGCGCCGGGGCCCAGGGGGATACGCAGTATTTT. Amino acids: CASSAGAQGDTQYF.

This clone occurred a few times. V gene TRBV5-4 combines with J gene TRBJ2-2; D may be TRBD2 (5 bases). Germline V CDR1 and CDR2: SGHNT, YYREEE (reference sequence). The CDR3 extends over 15 amino acids. Deletions cut 2 bases from V and 5 bases from J, with 13 bases between. The CDR3 DNA is TGTGCCAGCAGCTTAGGACTGGAAATGACCGGGGAGCTGTTTTTT. Translation gives CASSLGLEMTGELFF.

The chain uses TRBV29-1 and TRBJ1-4, with TRBD1 matching over 8 bases. The CDR3 loop spans 13 amino acids. The germline V gene has CDR1 SQVTM and CDR2 ANQGSEA. V dropped 6 bases and J dropped 4; count of bases not matched to a gene: 4. This CDR3 reads CSVGQGDNEKLFF. CDR3 DNA sequence: TGCAGCGTCGGACAGGGAGATAATGAAAAACTGTTTTTT.

This clone was observed a few times. This chain connects TRBV7-2 to TRBJ2-3; 8 bases are shared with TRBD1. This CDR3 region has 14 residues. Germline CDR1 SGHTA, CDR2 FQGNSA. Germline trimming cut 6 bases from V and 3 bases from J; bases unmatched to any gene: 5. CDR3 sequence reads: CASRRTGKTDTQYF. CDR3 DNA sequence: TGTGCCAGCAGACGGACAGGGAAGACAGATACGCAGTATTTT. Variable domain in full (rest from reference TRBV7-2 and TRBJ2-3): GAGVSQSPSNKVTEKGKDVELRCDPISGHTALYWYRQSLGQGLEFLIYFQGNSAPDKSGLPSDRFSAERTGGSVSTLTIQRTQQEDSAVYLCASRRTGKTDTQYFGPGTRLTVL.

The CDR3 protein is CASSEKGPHGEQYF. The CDR3 DNA is TGCGCCAGCAGTGAGAAGGGTCCCCACGGCGAGCAGTACTTC. The rearrangement links TRBV10-2 to TRBJ2-7; D is unclear. Trimming removed 2 bases from V and 6 bases from J, with 14 bases in between. Germline lookup yields CDR1 WSHSY and CDR2 SAAADI. The CDR3 is 14 residues long.

This rearrangement joins TRBV28 to TRBJ2-7, with TRBD1 identical over 9 bases. Trimming removed 8 bases from V and 3 bases from J; junction bases left unmatched: 5. The CDR3 is 13 amino acids. Germline loops: CDR1 MDHEN, CDR2 SYDVKM. The CDR3 protein is CASEPGQGYEQYF. The CDR3 DNA is TGTGCCAGCGAACCGGGACAGGGCTACGAGCAGTACTTC.

This clone was recorded once. V usage is TRBV30 and J usage is TRBJ1-1; TRBD1 is a possible D gene (6 bases). Trimming pared 0 bases from V and 7 bases from J, leaving 15 bases between. This CDR3 has 14 amino acids. Germline lookup yields CDR1 GTSNPN and CDR2 SVGIG (reference sequence). The chain's CDR3 is CAWSVGGEINEAFF. In nucleotides, the CDR3 is TGTGCCTGGAGTGTAGGGGGGGAGATTAATGAAGCTTTCTTT. The whole variable domain, remainder taken from reference TRBV30 and TRBJ1-1, is SQTIHQWPATLVQPVGSPLSLECTVEGTSNPNLYWYRQAAGRGLQLLFYSVGIGQISSEVPQNLSASRPQDRQFILSSKKLLLSDSGFYLCAWSVGGEINEAFFGQGTRLTVV.

The gene calls are TRBV2 and TRBJ1-5; the D is unclear. CDR3 length equals 15 residues. V dropped 6 bases and J dropped 0 bases, with 12 bases sitting between them. Germline V lookup: CDR1 SNHLY, CDR2 FYNNEI. The CDR3 here is CASSTRSISNQPQHF. For the CDR3, the DNA is TGTGCCAGCAGCACCCGTAGCATTAGCAATCAGCCCCAGCATTTT.

This chain joins TRBV5-4 and TRBJ1-1, with a possible D match to TRBD1 (6 bases). Per germline, CDR1 SGHNT and CDR2 YYREEE (reference sequence). The V end was cut by 3 bases, the J end by 4 bases, with 16 bases between. The CDR3 has 15 amino acids. CDR3 sequence reads: CASSSPTGTGTEAFF. The CDR3 nucleotides read TGTGCCAGCAGCTCCCCGACAGGCACCGGCACTGAAGCTTTCTTT.

This clone was observed many times. The gene calls are TRBV19 and TRBJ2-7, with 7 nucleotides matching TRBD2. Unmatched junction bases numbered 7, after V lost 4 bases and J lost 4 bases. This CDR3 contains 14 residues. CDR1 and CDR2 (germline): LNHDA, SQIVND (reference sequence). The CDR3 is CASSNPGLQYEQYF. The DNA for the CDR3 is TGTGCCAGTAGTAATCCGGGACTACAATACGAGCAGTACTTC.

This clone was picked up a small number of times. The chain's CDR3 is CASSSGTSGRGEQYF. The CDR3, as DNA: TGCGCCAGCAGCTCCGGGACTAGCGGGAGGGGAGAGCAGTACTTC. The chain joins TRBV5-1 to TRBJ2-7, with TRBD2 identical over 16 bases. The V gene's germline CDR1 is SGHRS and CDR2 YFSETQ. V shed 3 bases, J shed 7 bases, and the junction held 4 bases outside the gene matches. This CDR3 has 15 amino acids.

The V and J genes are TRBV2 and TRBJ2-5; TRBD2 matches at 9 bases. The CDR3 is made up of 16 amino acids. J gave up 1 base and V 3 bases, and 6 bases lay outside the gene matches. Germline V CDR1 and CDR2: SNHLY, FYNNEI. The DNA of the CDR3 is TGTGCCAGCAGTGAGTTCACTAGCGGGCCCCAAGAGACCCAGTACTTC. This sequence encodes CASSEFTSGPQETQYF.

This clone occurred once. The chain combines TRBV28 with TRBJ2-7; no clear D gene. From germline, CDR1 is MDHEN and CDR2 SYDVKM. The CDR3 is made up of 13 amino acids. V dropped 6 bases and J dropped 1 base, with 10 bases sitting between them. The CDR3 DNA sequence: TGTGCCAGCAGCCTCAGGCCATCCTACGAGCAGTACTTC. Its protein product is CASSLRPSYEQYF.

This clone was detected once. The rearrangement joins TRBV19 to TRBJ2-1; D is undetermined. The CDR3 runs to 15 residues. The V end lost 6 bases, the J end lost 6 bases, and 18 bases lay between the germline ends. Germline values: CDR1 LNHDA, CDR2 SQIVND (reference sequence). CDR3 DNA: TGTGCCAGTAGCACCGGCAAACTACCTAGCAATGAGCAGTTCTTC. It encodes CASSTGKLPSNEQFF.

This clone was found a few times. The V and J genes are TRBV2 and TRBJ2-3, with 10 bases aligning to TRBD1. There are 15 residues in the CDR3. Germline loops: CDR1 SNHLY, CDR2 FYNNEI. Losses at the gene ends were 3 bases for V and 0 bases for J; bases not matched to a gene: 0. This CDR3 is CASSEGQGSTDTQYF. DNA of the CDR3: TGTGCCAGCAGTGAGGGACAGGGGAGCACAGATACGCAGTATTTT.